The 3 T cell receptor beta chains below all came from one sample that was sequenced in a study of CXCR3-negative and CXCR3-positive naive CD8 T cells. UMI labels and 5' RACE were used to prepare the TRB cDNA libraries. Reanalyzing the 5' RACE reads, TCRdb keeps one entry per CDR3 protein, without DNA. This sample carries about 43,000 distinct CDR3 sequences, with about 10% going to the ten biggest clones. The sample was memory CD8+ T cells from blood. The receptors originated from a human donor in good health. Some clones in this sample may be carry-over from other donors' samples.

This chain uses TRBV6-5 with TRBJ2-6. This CDR3 is built from 15 residues. The V gene's germline CDR1 is MNHEY and CDR2 SVGAGI. The CDR3 spells CASSYGNSGANVLTF.

The chain uses TRBV7-2 and TRBJ2-7. The germline V gene has CDR1 SGHTA and CDR2 FQGNSA. The CDR3 sequence is 15 residues long. The CDR3 region is CASSFGVIQIAEQYF.

This chain joins TRBV12-3 or TRBV12-4 and TRBJ1-2; TCRdb's D call, TRBD1, is unchecked because there is no DNA. The CDR3 has 16 amino acids. The CDR3 here is CASSLFGQQGGPGYTF.